The clone carrying this TCR beta chain occurred many times. Its matching antigen is unknown. MiXCR, run by TCRdb on the reads, gives a single entry per CDR3 protein. This sample has 100,000 to 150,000 distinct CDR3 sequences, with more than 30% found just once. The data derive from a study of T cell repertoires in cytomegalovirus infection. Whole-study context: Indications of both CMV infection and matching HLA type were provided by public TCR beta signatures.

Germline V CDR1 and CDR2: SEHNR, FQNEAQ (reference sequence). The CDR3 loop spans 15 amino acids. J gave up 2 bases and V 8 bases, and 11 bases lay outside the gene matches. This chain links TRBV7-9 with TRBJ2-7, with TRBD2 matching over 8 bases. This sequence originates from a human donor in good health (CMV status not recorded). Some clones in this sample may be carry-over from other donors' samples. Sequencing used CD8+ T cells from cultured PBMCs, obtained from culture after CMV antigen stimulation. As DNA, the CDR3 is TGTGCCAGCGGCCCTGGTGGAGCGGGGGCCTACGAGCAGTACTTC. Its protein product is CASGPGGAGAYEQYF.